This T cell receptor (beta chain) was sequenced during a study of molecular identifiers for immune sequencing clone quantification. The germline gives CDR1 MNHEY, CDR2 SVGEGT. This CDR3 contains 17 residues. V lost 2 bases and J 4 bases, leaving 17 bases between the germline ends. TCRdb processed the PCR reads anew with MiXCR; each CDR3 protein has one entry. Of 85,000 to 90,000 distinct CDR3 sequences in the sample, around 25% were seen once. It was from about 21,000 to 970,000 sorted cells, with 10%, 30% or 50% RNA, that naive CD8 libraries came. The receptor was derived from a human donor in good health. Some libraries in this study had Jurkat cell RNA spiked in. The rearrangement uses TRBV6-2 or TRBV6-3 and TRBJ2-2; no clear D. The sample comprised naive CD8+ T cells from blood, with Jurkat cell RNA spiked in. The subset denotes: FACS-sorted CD8+CD4-CCR7+CD45RA+ naive T cells. The CDR3 is CASSYPRVAERTGELFF. The CDR3 DNA reads TGTGCCAGCAGTTACCCCCGGGTCGCGGAGCGCACCGGGGAGCTGTTTTTT.